This T cell receptor (beta chain) comes out of a study of cytomegalovirus exposure and HLA in healthy donors. Turning to this clone: The same CDR3 can be traced to other DNA sequences in this sample.

With 60 Vbeta and 13 Jbeta primers, the PCR was carried out. The data were produced by immunoSEQ multiplex PCR, yet TCRdb's version contains in-frame clones alone and is incomplete. Seen here are more than 200,000 clones, roughly 84% observed once, and the top ten hold over 1%. The CDR3 runs to 11 residues. CDR1 is MNHEY and CDR2 is SMNVEV in the germline V gene (reference sequence). The ends were cut back, 4 bases at V and 4 bases at J, with 4 bases in the middle. The V and J genes are TRBV27 and TRBJ2-5; D is ambiguous. The clonotype was recovered from a human donor in good health. Sequencing was performed on PBMCs. The CDR3: CASSSRETQYF. DNA for the CDR3: TGTGCCAGCAGTTCGAGAGAGACCCAGTACTTC.